The 29 T cell receptor beta chains below all came from one sample that was sequenced in a study of molecular identifiers for immune sequencing clone quantification. TCRdb independently ran MiXCR on the PCR reads; one entry per CDR3 protein. Found here are about 320,000 distinct CDR3 sequences, over 20% of them singletons; the top ten hold approximately 0.83%. The source material was naive CD8+ T cells from blood, with Jurkat cell RNA spiked in. Specified subset: FACS-sorted CD8+CD4-CCR7+CD45RA+ naive T cells. These receptor sequences come from a human donor in good health. Some libraries in this study had Jurkat cell RNA spiked in.

This clonotype occurred many times. The chain is built from TRBV13 and TRBJ2-3; the D is unclear. V was pared by 5 bases and J by 0 bases, with 15 bases between. This CDR3 is 16 amino acids long. The germline V gene has CDR1 PRHDT and CDR2 FYEKMQ (reference sequence). CDR3 sequence: CASSHLDPTSTDTQYF. The CDR3 DNA sequence: TGTGCCAGCAGCCACCTCGACCCAACTAGCACAGATACGCAGTATTTT.

This clonotype occurred many times. The V call is TRBV5-1, the J call TRBJ2-2, with unresolved D. V lost 4 bases, J lost 3 bases, and 13 bases lay in between. Germline CDR1 reads SGHRS; CDR2 reads YFSETQ. CDR3 length: 15 residues. The CDR3 is CASSTMDGYTGELFF. CDR3 nucleotides: TGCGCCAGCAGCACAATGGATGGGTACACCGGGGAGCTGTTTTTT. Combining the CDR3 with reference TRBV5-1 and TRBJ2-2 gives the whole variable domain KAGVTQTPRYLIKTRGQQVTLSCSPISGHRSVSWYQQTPGQGLQFLFEYFSETQRNKGNFPGRFSGRQFSNSRSEMNVSTLELGDSALYLCASSTMDGYTGELFFGEGSRLTVL.

A remark on this clonotype: One end of the junction does not line up with germline, which may come from a read error. The gene calls are TRBV7-9 and TRBJ1-1; no clear D gene. The germline CDR1 and CDR2 sequences are SEHNR and FQNEAQ (reference sequence). CDR3 length equals 17 residues. The CDR3 spells CASSLIPGAKTGTEASF. The CDR3 DNA reads TGTGCCAGCAGCTTAATCCCGGGAGCGAAAACGGGCACTGAAGCTTCCTTT.

The rearrangement links TRBV27 to TRBJ2-7, with 9 bases fitting TRBD1. This CDR3 contains 13 residues. Trimming at V came to 8 bases and at J to 2 bases, leaving 4 bases not matched to a gene. Germline V lookup: CDR1 MNHEY, CDR2 SMNVEV (reference sequence). CDR3 in DNA: TGTGCCAGCCGGGACAGGGAACCCTACGAGCAGTACTTC. Protein product: CASRDREPYEQYF.

This clonotype has ten or more counts. In nucleotides, the CDR3 is TGCAGTGCGGTGAACCGGGGTTCCTACAATGAGCAGTTCTTC. Translating it yields CSAVNRGSYNEQFF. The chain recombines TRBV20-1 with TRBJ2-1; weak D call: TRBD2 (5 bases). V lost 6 bases and J lost 1, with 13 bases in between. The CDR3 is 14 amino acids. Germline V gene data show CDR1 as DFQATT and CDR2 as SNEGSKA (reference sequence).

This clonotype was counted only a few times. The J gene is TRBJ1-5, the V gene TRBV19; TRBD1 is a possible D gene (5 bases). The V and J ends lost 6 bases and 3 bases respectively, with 9 bases between them. Germline V lookup: CDR1 LNHDA, CDR2 SQIVND (reference sequence). The CDR3 has 13 amino acids. The CDR3 region is CASSDSYNQPQHF. In DNA, the CDR3 is TGTGCCAGTAGCGACAGTTACAATCAGCCCCAGCATTTT.

Notes on this clonotype: At one boundary the junction diverges from the germline segment, which might be a read error. This chain uses TRBV12-3 or TRBV12-4 with TRBJ2-6; possibly TRBD2 for D (5 bases). The CDR3 is 15 amino acids. The CDR3 is CAGSLGDSEANVLTF. For the CDR3, the DNA is TGTGCCGGCAGTTTGGGAGACTCTGAGGCCAACGTCCTGACTTTC.

This sequence joins TRBV11-1 and TRBJ2-5; D is perhaps TRBD2 (6 bases). V lost 4 bases to trimming and J lost 2 bases, with 14 bases between them. The germline CDR1 and CDR2 sequences are SGHAT and FQDESV (reference sequence). The CDR3 spans 15 residues. The CDR3 DNA reads as TGTGCCAGCAGCTCACGGGGGATGGATCAAGAGACCCAGTACTTC. Amino acid sequence: CASSSRGMDQETQYF.

This clonotype was counted between two and nine times. As DNA, the CDR3 is TGCGCCAGCAGCCAAGATCGAAGGACAGGGGTGAATCAGCCCCAGCATTTT. It yields the protein CASSQDRRTGVNQPQHF. This chain uses TRBV4-3 with TRBJ1-5; 9 nucleotides agree with TRBD1. CDR3 length: 17 residues. V was clipped by 0 bases and J by 4 bases; unmatched bases: 7. CDR1 and CDR2 (germline): LGHNA, YSLEER.

This clonotype was picked up many times. This sequence joins TRBV7-2 and TRBJ2-3, with D unresolved. In germline, CDR1 is SGHTA, CDR2 FQGNSA. The length of the CDR3 is 15 residues. V lost 1 base and J 0 bases, leaving 8 bases between the germline ends. The CDR3 spells CASSLDPPSTDTQYF. The DNA of the CDR3 is TGTGCCAGCAGCTTAGATCCACCAAGCACAGATACGCAGTATTTT.

The V gene is TRBV19, the J gene TRBJ2-6, with D hard to call. In germline, CDR1 is LNHDA, CDR2 SQIVND (reference sequence). The CDR3 length is 17 residues. The V gene lost 0 bases and the J gene lost 0 bases, with 9 bases spanning the gap. The CDR3, as DNA: TGTGCCAGTAGTATAGATGGGGTGATCTCTGGGGCCAACGTCCTGACTTTC. Translated, it gives CASSIDGVISGANVLTF.

V gene TRBV10-3 combines with J gene TRBJ2-3; the D is unclear. Germline V gene lookup returns CDR1 ENHRY and CDR2 SYGVKD. The length of the CDR3 is 13 residues. V was clipped by 7 bases and J by 6 bases, with 14 bases between them. CDR3 protein: CAITRAPRDTQYF. In DNA, the CDR3 is TGTGCCATCACCCGAGCCCCCCGGGATACGCAGTATTTT.

V usage is TRBV11-2 and J usage is TRBJ2-3; D unresolved. Germline values: CDR1 SGHAT, CDR2 FQNNGV. V was clipped by 4 bases and J by 3 bases, with 11 bases between them. The CDR3 loop spans 14 amino acids. The CDR3 DNA sequence: TGTGCCAGCAGCTCCTATAGTCGGACAGATACGCAGTATTTT. It is translated as CASSSYSRTDTQYF.

This clonotype appeared many times. The chain links TRBV4-1 to TRBJ2-7, with unresolved D. Germline loops: CDR1 MGHRA, CDR2 YSYEKL. The CDR3 is made up of 15 amino acids. The V end was cut by 6 bases, the J end by 4 bases, with 19 bases between. CDR3 amino acids: CASSLDPRSLYEQYF. For the CDR3, the DNA is TGCGCCAGCAGTCTAGACCCTCGCTCTTTATACGAGCAGTACTTC.

This clonotype was seen at least ten times. The CDR3 spells CASSQTGDRGIYEQYF. The CDR3, as DNA: TGTGCCAGCAGCCAGACCGGGGACAGGGGTATCTACGAGCAGTACTTC. The rearrangement links TRBV16 to TRBJ2-7; 10 bases fit TRBD1. This CDR3 spans 16 amino acids. Germline trimming cut 3 bases from V and 3 bases from J; bases unmatched to any gene: 8. Per germline, CDR1 KGHSY and CDR2 FQNENV.

This clonotype was picked up many times. This chain joins TRBV20-1 and TRBJ2-3; no clear D. The CDR3 length is 12 residues. In germline, CDR1 is DFQATT, CDR2 SNEGSKA (reference sequence). V lost 0 bases, J lost 8 bases, and 9 bases lay in between. DNA of the CDR3: TGCAGTGCTAGAGATGGGGAAGGTACGCAGTATTTT. Translated: CSARDGEGTQYF.

Only a few counts were recorded for this clonotype. Possible read error: a much larger clone is one base away. The V call is TRBV12-3 or TRBV12-4, the J call TRBJ2-6, with D unresolved. Trimming stripped 6 bases from V and 0 bases from J, with 12 bases between. The CDR3 covers 16 residues. CDR3 nucleotides: TGTGCCAGCAGGCCAGCTCTCGGCTCTGGGGCCAACGTCCTGACTTTC. It specifies CASRPALGSGANVLTF.

This clonotype was found many times. This rearrangement joins TRBV4-3 to TRBJ1-3, with TRBD1 matching 7 bases. CDR1 LGHNA and CDR2 YSLEER come from the germline V gene. The CDR3 extends over 18 amino acids. V trimming: 0 bases; J trimming: 0 bases; junction bases outside the gene matches: 8. DNA of the CDR3: TGCGCCAGCAGCCAAGATTTTACAGGGGAAGTCTCTGGAAACACCATATATTTT. Its protein is CASSQDFTGEVSGNTIYF.

This clonotype was detected many times. V is TRBV9 and J is TRBJ2-2, with a possible D match to TRBD1 (5 bases). The CDR3 length is 16 residues. Germline-derived CDR1 and CDR2 are SGDLS and YYNGEE. Trimming removed 3 bases from V and 5 bases from J, with 17 bases in between. CDR3 amino acids: CASSAFDSYNTGELFF. The CDR3 nucleotides read TGTGCCAGCAGCGCTTTCGACAGTTACAATACCGGGGAGCTGTTTTTT. Together with reference TRBV9 and TRBJ2-2, the CDR3 gives the full variable domain: DSGVTQTPKHLITATGQRVTLRCSPRSGDLSVYWYQQSLDQGLQFLIQYYNGEERAKGNILERFSAQQFPDLHSELNLSSLELGDSALYFCASSAFDSYNTGELFFGEGSRLTVL.

Turning to this clonotype: A much larger clone is a single base away; this may be a read error. The CDR3 protein is CSAWTEYQETRYF. For the CDR3, the DNA is TGCAGTGCTTGGACAGAGTACCAAGAGACCCGGTACTTC. This chain links TRBV20-1 with TRBJ2-5, with D perhaps TRBD1 (6 bases). This CDR3 has 13 amino acids. The V gene's germline CDR1 is DFQATT and CDR2 SNEGSKA (reference sequence).

The chain recombines TRBV30 with TRBJ2-7, with TRBD1 matching over 11 bases. Trimming at V came to 5 bases and at J to 3 bases, leaving 0 bases not matched to a gene. Germline lookup yields CDR1 GTSNPN and CDR2 SVGIG (reference sequence). The CDR3 extends over 12 amino acids. Written as DNA, the CDR3 is TGTGCCTGGGGGACAGGGGGCTACGAGCAGTACTTC. It codes for CAWGTGGYEQYF.

As to this clonotype: At one boundary the junction diverges from the germline segment, which might be a read error. This sequence joins TRBV2 and TRBJ1-2, with 11 bases aligning to TRBD1. The CDR3 is 18 amino acids. Germline values: CDR1 SNHLY, CDR2 FYNNEI. CDR3: CASSHADPGTGGNYSYTF. The CDR3, as DNA: TGTGCCAGCAGCCATGCCGATCCCGGGACAGGGGGTAACTATAGCTACACCTTC.

The gene calls are TRBV4-3 and TRBJ2-1; 9 bases line up with TRBD1. Germline assignment: CDR1 LGHNA and CDR2 YSLEER. Losses at the gene ends were 1 base for V and 4 bases for J; bases not matched to a gene: 5. The CDR3 extends over 16 amino acids. CDR3 loop: CASSQVDRGPYNEQFF. The CDR3 nucleotides read TGCGCCAGCAGCCAAGTGGACAGGGGACCTTACAATGAGCAGTTCTTC.

This clonotype was seen ten or more times. This CDR3 reads CASSWGQPGYTDTQYF. CDR3 nucleotide sequence: TGCGCCAGCAGCTGGGGACAGCCGGGATACACAGATACGCAGTATTTT. The genes are TRBV5-1 and TRBJ2-3, with 7 bases matching TRBD1. Germline CDR1 SGHRS, CDR2 YFSETQ. J gave up 2 bases and V 3 bases, and 9 bases lay outside the gene matches. The CDR3 spans 16 residues.

This clonotype was counted at least ten times. V is TRBV15 and J is TRBJ2-3, with D unresolved. The V gene's germline CDR1 is LNHNV and CDR2 YYDKDF (reference sequence). The V end lost 8 bases, the J end lost 0 bases, and 15 bases lay between the germline ends. This CDR3 is built from 15 residues. The CDR3 bases are TGTGCCACCGCCCCAGGCACCCTAAGCACAGATACGCAGTATTTT. This gives the protein CATAPGTLSTDTQYF.

This clonotype occurred many times. The chain links TRBV5-1 to TRBJ2-7; no clear D gene. CDR3 length: 13 residues. V lost 0 bases and J 3 bases, leaving 7 bases between the germline ends. The germline V gene encodes CDR1 SGHRS and CDR2 YFSETQ. The CDR3 protein is CASSLDADYEQYF. CDR3 nucleotide sequence: TGCGCCAGCAGCTTGGATGCAGACTACGAGCAGTACTTC.

As to this clonotype: One end of the junction does not line up with germline, which may come from a read error. The rearrangement links TRBV7-9 to TRBJ1-1; D call uncertain. CDR3 size: 13 residues. CDR1 and CDR2 (germline): SEHNR, FQNEAQ (reference sequence). DNA of the CDR3: TGTGCCAACAGCTTAAAGCTGAACACTGAAGCTTTCTTT. It is translated as CANSLKLNTEAFF.

This clonotype was counted ten times or more. The chain joins TRBV20-1 to TRBJ1-4; TRBD1 is a possible D gene (6 bases). V was shortened by 1 base and J by 2 bases, with 14 bases between the two germline ends. The CDR3 is 16 residues long. CDR1 and CDR2 from the germline V gene are DFQATT and SNEGSKA (reference sequence). The CDR3 nucleotides read TGCAGTGCTAGAGTGAGAGGGGGGGCCACTAATGAAAAACTGTTTTTT. It codes for CSARVRGGATNEKLFF.

This clonotype has at least ten counts. This CDR3 reads CASSLYQDQETQYF. The CDR3 nucleotides are TGCGCCAGCAGCTTGTACCAGGACCAAGAGACCCAGTACTTC. The chain employs TRBV5-1 and TRBJ2-5; no clear D. V was shortened by 1 base and J by 0 bases, with 7 bases between the two germline ends. The germline V gene has CDR1 SGHRS and CDR2 YFSETQ. The length of the CDR3 is 14 residues.